This T cell receptor (beta chain) originates from a study of type 1 regulatory T cells. Germline CDR1 DFQATT, CDR2 SNEGSKA (reference sequence). The CDR3 has 13 amino acids. Via MiXCR, TCRdb re-called the reads, giving one row per CDR3 protein. The sample lists 55,000 to 65,000 distinct CDR3 sequences; around 62% were seen once. A remark on this clonotype: Its target is unknown. A junction end diverges from the germline sequence, so it may reflect a read error.

This sequence joins TRBV20-1 and TRBJ2-5, with D possibly TRBD1 on 7 matching bases. This receptor was taken from a human donor in good health. The sequenced sample was cultured non-Tr1 T cells, either the whole culture or a sorted T cell fraction (not recorded which). For the CDR3, the DNA is TGCAGTGCTAGGCGGGACAGTCGGGAGACCCAGAACTTC. Its translation: CSARRDSRETQNF.